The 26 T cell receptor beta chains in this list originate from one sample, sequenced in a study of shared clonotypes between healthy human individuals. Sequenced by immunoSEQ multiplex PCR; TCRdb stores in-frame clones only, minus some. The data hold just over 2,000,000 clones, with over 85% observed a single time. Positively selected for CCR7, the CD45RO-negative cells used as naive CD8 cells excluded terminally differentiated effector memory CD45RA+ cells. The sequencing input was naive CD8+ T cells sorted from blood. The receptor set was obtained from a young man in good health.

In nucleotides, the CDR3 is TGCGCCAGCAGCCAAGATCGAAGAACGGGAGCGAGCAATGAGCAGTTCTTC. Its protein is CASSQDRRTGASNEQFF. The chain joins TRBV4-3 to TRBJ2-1; maybe TRBD2 (6 bases). The germline V gene encodes CDR1 LGHNA and CDR2 YSLEER. The CDR3 runs 17 residues. V lost 0 bases to trimming and J lost 6 bases, with 18 bases between them.

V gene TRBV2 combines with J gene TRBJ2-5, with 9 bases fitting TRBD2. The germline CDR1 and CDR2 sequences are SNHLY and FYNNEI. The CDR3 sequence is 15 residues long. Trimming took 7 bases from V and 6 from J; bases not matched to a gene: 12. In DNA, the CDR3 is TGTGCCAGCACCCGGTCGCGGGAGGGCCGACAGACCCAGTACTTC. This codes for CASTRSREGRQTQYF. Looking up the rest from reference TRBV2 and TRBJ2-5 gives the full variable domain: EPEVTQTPSHQVTQMGQEVILRCVPISNHLYFYWYRQILGQKVEFLVSFYNNEISEKSEIFDDQFSVERPDGSNFTLKIRSTKLEDSAMYFCASTRSREGRQTQYFGPGTRLLVL.

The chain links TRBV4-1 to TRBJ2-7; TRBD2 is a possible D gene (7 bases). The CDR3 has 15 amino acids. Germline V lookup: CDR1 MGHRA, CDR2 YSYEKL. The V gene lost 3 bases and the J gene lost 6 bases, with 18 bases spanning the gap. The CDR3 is CASSQVGGRGPEQYF. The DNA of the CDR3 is TGCGCCAGCAGCCAGGTGGGAGGGCGGGGGCCCGAGCAGTACTTC.

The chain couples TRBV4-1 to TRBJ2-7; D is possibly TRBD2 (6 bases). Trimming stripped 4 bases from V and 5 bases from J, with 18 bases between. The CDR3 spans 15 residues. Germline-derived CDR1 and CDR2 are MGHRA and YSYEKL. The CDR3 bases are TGCGCCAGCAGCCCCTCCCCTGGGGGGTACGACGAGCAGTACTTC. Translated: CASSPSPGGYDEQYF.

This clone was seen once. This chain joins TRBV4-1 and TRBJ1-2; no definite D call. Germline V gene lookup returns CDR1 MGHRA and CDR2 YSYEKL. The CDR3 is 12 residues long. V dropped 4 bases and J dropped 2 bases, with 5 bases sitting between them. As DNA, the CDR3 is TGCGCCAGCAGCCCTGGGAACTATGGCTACACCTTC. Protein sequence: CASSPGNYGYTF.

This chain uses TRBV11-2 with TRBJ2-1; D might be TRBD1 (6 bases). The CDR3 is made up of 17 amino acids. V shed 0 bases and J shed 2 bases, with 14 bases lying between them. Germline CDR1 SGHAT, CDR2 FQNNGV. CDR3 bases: TGTGCCAGCAGCTTAGATAGGGGCAGGGGAGCCTACAATGAGCAGTTCTTC. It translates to CASSLDRGRGAYNEQFF.

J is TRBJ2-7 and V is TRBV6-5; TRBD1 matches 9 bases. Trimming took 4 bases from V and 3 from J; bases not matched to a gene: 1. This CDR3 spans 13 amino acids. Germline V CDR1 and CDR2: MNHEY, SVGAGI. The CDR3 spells CASSWTGDYEQYF. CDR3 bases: TGTGCCAGCAGTTGGACAGGGGACTACGAGCAGTACTTC.

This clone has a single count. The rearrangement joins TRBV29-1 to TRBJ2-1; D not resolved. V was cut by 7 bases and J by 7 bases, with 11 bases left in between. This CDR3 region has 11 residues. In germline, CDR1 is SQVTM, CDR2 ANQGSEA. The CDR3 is CSGTLPNEQFF. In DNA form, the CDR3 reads TGCAGCGGAACACTTCCGAATGAGCAGTTCTTC.

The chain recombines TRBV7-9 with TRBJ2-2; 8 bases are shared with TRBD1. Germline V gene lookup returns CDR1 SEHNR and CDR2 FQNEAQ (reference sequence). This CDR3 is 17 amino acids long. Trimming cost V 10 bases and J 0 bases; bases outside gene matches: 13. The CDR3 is CAIPRGQGASNTGELFF. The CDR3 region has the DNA TGTGCCATCCCAAGGGGGCAGGGGGCTTCGAACACCGGGGAGCTGTTTTTT.

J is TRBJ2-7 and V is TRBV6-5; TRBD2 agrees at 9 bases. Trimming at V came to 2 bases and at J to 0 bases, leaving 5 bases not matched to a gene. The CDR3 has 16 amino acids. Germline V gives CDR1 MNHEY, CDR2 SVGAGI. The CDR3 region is CASSYGFSGSSYEQYF. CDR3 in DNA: TGTGCCAGCAGTTACGGCTTTAGCGGGAGCTCCTACGAGCAGTACTTC.

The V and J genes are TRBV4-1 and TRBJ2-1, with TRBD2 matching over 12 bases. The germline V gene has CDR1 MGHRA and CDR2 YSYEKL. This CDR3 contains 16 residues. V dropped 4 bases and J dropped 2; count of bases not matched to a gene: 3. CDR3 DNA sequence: TGCGCCAGCAGCCCCCTAGCGGGAGGGGCCTACAATGAGCAGTTCTTC. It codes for CASSPLAGGAYNEQFF.

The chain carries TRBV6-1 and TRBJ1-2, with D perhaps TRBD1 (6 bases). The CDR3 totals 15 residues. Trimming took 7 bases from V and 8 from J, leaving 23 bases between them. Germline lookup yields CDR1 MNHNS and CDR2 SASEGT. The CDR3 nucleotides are TGTGCCAGCACCGGTCTTGGGGGGCTAAGCAACGGCTACACCTTC. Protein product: CASTGLGGLSNGYTF.

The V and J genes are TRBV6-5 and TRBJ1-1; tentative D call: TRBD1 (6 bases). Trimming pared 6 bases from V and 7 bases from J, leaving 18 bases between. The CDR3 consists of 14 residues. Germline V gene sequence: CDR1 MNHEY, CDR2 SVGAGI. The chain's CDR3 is CASSPVTTQGEAFF. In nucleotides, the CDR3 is TGTGCCAGCAGCCCAGTTACGACACAGGGTGAAGCTTTCTTT.

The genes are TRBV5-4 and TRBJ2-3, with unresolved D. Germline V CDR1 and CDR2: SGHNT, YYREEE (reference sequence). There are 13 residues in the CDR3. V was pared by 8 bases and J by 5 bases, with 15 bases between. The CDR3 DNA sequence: TGTGCCAGTAGAGACCCCAATGGAGATACGCAGTATTTT. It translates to CASRDPNGDTQYF. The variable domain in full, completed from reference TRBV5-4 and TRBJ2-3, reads ETGVTQSPTHLIKTRGQQVTLRCSSQSGHNTVSWYQQALGQGPQFIFQYYREEENGRGNFPPRFSGLQFPNYSSELNVNALELDDSALYLCASRDPNGDTQYFGPGTRLTVL.

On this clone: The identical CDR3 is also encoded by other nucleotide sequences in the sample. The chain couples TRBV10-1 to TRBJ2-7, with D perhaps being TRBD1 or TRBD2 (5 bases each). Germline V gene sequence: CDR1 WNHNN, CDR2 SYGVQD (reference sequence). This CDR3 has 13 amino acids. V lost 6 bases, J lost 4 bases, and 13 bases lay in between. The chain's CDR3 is CASSEGLGYEQYF. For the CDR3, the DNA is TGCGCCAGCAGCGAGGGGTTGGGGTACGAGCAGTACTTC.

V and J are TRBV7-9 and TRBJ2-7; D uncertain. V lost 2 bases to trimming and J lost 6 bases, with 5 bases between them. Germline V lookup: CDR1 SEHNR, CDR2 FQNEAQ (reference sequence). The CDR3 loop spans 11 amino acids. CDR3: CASSLFGEQYF. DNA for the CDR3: TGTGCCAGCAGCTTATTTGGCGAGCAGTACTTC.

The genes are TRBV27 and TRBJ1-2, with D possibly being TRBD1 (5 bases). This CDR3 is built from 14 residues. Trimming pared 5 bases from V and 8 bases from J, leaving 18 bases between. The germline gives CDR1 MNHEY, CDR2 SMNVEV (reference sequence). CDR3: CASSLGVADGGYTF. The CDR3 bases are TGTGCCAGCAGTCTGGGGGTCGCAGACGGGGGCTACACCTTC.

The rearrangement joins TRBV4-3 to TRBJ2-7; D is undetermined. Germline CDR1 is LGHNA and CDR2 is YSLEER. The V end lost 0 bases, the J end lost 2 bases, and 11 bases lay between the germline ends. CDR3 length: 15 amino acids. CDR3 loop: CASSQEWQLTYEQYF. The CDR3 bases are TGCGCCAGCAGCCAAGAATGGCAGCTTACCTACGAGCAGTACTTC.

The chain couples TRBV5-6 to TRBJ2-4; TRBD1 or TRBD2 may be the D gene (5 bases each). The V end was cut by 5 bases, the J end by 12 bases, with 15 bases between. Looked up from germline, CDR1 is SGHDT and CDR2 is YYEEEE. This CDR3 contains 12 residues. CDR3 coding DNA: TGTGCCAGCAGTTACCAGGGAGCGGCTCAGTACTTC. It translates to CASSYQGAAQYF.

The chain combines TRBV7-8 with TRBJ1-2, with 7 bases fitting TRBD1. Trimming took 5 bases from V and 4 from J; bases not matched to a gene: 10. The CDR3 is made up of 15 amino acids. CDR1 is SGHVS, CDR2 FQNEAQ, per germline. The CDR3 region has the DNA TGTGCCAGCAGCATAGGGACAGACTACCTCTATGGCTACACCTTC. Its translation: CASSIGTDYLYGYTF. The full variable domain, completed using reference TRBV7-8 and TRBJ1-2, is GAGVSQSPRYKVAKRGQDVALRCDPISGHVSLFWYQQALGQGPEFLTYFQNEAQLDKSGLPSDRFFAERPEGSVSTLKIQRTQQEDSAVYLCASSIGTDYLYGYTFGSGTRLTVV.

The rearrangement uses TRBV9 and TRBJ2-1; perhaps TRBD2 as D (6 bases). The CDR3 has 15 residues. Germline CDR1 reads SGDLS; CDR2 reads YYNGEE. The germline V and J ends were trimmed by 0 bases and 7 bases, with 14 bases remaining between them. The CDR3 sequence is CASSVVSGGGNEQFF. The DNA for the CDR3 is TGTGCCAGCAGCGTAGTATCCGGGGGTGGAAATGAGCAGTTCTTC.

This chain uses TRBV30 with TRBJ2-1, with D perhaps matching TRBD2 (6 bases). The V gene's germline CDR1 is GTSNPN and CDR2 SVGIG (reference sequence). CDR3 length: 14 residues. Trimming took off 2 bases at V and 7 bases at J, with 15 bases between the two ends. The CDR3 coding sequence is TGTGCCTGGAGTTGGGAGGAGCGGGTGAATGAGCAGTTCTTC. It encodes CAWSWEERVNEQFF.

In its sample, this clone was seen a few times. This CDR3 reads CSVASPGEKLFF. The CDR3 DNA follows: TGCAGCGTCGCCAGTCCCGGTGAAAAACTGTTTTTT. This rearrangement joins TRBV29-1 to TRBJ1-4; D gene unclear. The CDR3 spans 12 residues. Trimming removed 6 bases from V and 7 bases from J, with 12 bases in between. Germline V gives CDR1 SQVTM, CDR2 ANQGSEA.

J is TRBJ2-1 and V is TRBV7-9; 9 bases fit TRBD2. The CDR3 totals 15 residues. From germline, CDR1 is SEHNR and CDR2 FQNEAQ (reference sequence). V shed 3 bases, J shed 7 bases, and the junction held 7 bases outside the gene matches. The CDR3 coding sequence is TGTGCCAGCAGCTTTGTAGCGGGAGTGTGGAATGAGCAGTTCTTC. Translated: CASSFVAGVWNEQFF. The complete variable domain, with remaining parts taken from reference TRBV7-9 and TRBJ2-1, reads DTGVSQNPRHKITKRGQNVTFRCDPISEHNRLYWYRQTLGQGPEFLTYFQNEAQLEKSRLLSDRFSAERPKGSFSTLEIQRTEQGDSAMYLCASSFVAGVWNEQFFGPGTRLTVL.

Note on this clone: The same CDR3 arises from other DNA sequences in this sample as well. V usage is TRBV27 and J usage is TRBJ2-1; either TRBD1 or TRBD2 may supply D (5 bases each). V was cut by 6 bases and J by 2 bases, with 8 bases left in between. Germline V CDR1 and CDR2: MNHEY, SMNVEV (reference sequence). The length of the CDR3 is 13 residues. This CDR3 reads CASSTGPYNEQFF. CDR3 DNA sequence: TGTGCCAGCAGCACGGGGCCCTACAATGAGCAGTTCTTC.

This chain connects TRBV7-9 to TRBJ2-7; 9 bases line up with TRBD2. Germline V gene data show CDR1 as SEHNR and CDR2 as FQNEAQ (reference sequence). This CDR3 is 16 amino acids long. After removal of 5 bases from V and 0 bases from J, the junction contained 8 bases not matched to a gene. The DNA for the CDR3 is TGTGCCAGCAGCCCCCAGACTAGCGGAGGCTCCTACGAGCAGTACTTC. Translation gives CASSPQTSGGSYEQYF.